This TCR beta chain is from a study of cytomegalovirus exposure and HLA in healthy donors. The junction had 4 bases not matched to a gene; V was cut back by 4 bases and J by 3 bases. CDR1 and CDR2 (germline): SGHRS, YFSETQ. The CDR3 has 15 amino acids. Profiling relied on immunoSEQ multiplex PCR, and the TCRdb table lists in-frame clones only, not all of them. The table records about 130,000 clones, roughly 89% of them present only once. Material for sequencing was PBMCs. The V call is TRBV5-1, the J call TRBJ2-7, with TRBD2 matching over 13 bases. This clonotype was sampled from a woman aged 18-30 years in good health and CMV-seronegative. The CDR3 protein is CASSPGLAGDYEQYF. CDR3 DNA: TGCGCCAGCAGCCCCGGACTAGCGGGAGACTACGAGCAGTACTTC.